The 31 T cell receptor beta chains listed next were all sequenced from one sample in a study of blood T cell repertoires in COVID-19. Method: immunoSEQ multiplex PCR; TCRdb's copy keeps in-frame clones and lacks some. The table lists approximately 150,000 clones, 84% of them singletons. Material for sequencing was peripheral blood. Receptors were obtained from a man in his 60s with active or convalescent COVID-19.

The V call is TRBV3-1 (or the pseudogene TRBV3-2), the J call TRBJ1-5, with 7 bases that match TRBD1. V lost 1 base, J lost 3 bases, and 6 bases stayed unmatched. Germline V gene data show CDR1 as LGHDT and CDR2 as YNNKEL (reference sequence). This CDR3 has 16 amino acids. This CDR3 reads CASSQATGQNNQPQHF. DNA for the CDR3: TGTGCCAGCAGCCAAGCAACGGGACAGAACAATCAGCCCCAGCATTTT.

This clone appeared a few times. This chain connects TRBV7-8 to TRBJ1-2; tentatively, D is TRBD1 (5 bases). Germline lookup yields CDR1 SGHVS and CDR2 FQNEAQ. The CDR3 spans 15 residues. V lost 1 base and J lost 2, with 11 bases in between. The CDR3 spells CASSLEGAGNYGYTF. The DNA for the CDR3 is TGTGCCAGCAGCTTAGAAGGGGCGGGAAACTATGGCTACACCTTC.

The CDR3 coding sequence is TGTGCCAGCAACTCCATTAGCACTGAAGCTTTCTTT. It is translated as CASNSISTEAFF. The V and J genes are TRBV11-3 and TRBJ1-1; no definite D call. Trimming took 7 bases from V and 4 from J, leaving 10 bases between them. CDR1 is SGHNT and CDR2 is YENEEA in the germline V gene. CDR3 length: 12 amino acids.

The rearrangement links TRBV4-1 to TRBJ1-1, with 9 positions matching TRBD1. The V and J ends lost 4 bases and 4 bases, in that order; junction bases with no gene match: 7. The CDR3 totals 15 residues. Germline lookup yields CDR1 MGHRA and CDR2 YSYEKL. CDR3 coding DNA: TGCGCCAGCAGCCTGGGACAGGGCACAGGCACTGAAGCTTTCTTT. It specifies CASSLGQGTGTEAFF.

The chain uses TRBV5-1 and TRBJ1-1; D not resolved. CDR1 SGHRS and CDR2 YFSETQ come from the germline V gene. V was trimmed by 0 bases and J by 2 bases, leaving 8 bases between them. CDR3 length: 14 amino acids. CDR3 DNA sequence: TGCGCCAGCAGCTTGGACAGAGAAAACACTGAAGCTTTCTTT. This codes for CASSLDRENTEAFF.

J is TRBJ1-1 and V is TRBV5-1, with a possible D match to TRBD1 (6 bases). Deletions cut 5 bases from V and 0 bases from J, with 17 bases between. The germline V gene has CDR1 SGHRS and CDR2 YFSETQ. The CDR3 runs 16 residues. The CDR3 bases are TGCGCCAGCAGGCAATTACAGGGCGGCATGAACACTGAAGCTTTCTTT. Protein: CASRQLQGGMNTEAFF.

CDR3 bases: TGTGCCACCAGTGAGAGTCTAGCGGGATACAATGAGCAGTTCTTC. Its protein product is CATSESLAGYNEQFF. The rearrangement joins TRBV24-1 to TRBJ2-1; 9 nucleotides align to TRBD2. Germline V gene data show CDR1 as KGHDR and CDR2 as SFDVKD. The ends lost 4 bases at V and 4 bases at J; junction bases unmatched: 4. CDR3 length equals 15 residues.

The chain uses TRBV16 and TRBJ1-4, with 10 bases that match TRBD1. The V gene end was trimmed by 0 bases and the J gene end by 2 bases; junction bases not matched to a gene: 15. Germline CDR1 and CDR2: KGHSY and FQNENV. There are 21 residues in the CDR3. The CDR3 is CASSQSLRGQGSISTNEKLFF. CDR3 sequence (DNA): TGTGCCAGCAGCCAATCCCTTAGGGGACAGGGGTCTATATCGACTAATGAAAAACTGTTTTTT.

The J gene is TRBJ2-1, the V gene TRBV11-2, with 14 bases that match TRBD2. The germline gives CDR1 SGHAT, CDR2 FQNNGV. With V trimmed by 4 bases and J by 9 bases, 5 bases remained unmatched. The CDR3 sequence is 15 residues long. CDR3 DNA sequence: TGTGCCAGCAGCTGGGGACTAGCGGGAGAAGGTGAGCAGTTCTTC. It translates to CASSWGLAGEGEQFF.

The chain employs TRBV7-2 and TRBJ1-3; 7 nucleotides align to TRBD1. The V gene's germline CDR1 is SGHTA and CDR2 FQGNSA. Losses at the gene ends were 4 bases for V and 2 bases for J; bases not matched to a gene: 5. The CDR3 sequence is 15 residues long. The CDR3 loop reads CASSSTGLTGNTIYF. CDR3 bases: TGTGCCAGCAGCTCGACAGGGTTAACTGGAAACACCATATATTTT.

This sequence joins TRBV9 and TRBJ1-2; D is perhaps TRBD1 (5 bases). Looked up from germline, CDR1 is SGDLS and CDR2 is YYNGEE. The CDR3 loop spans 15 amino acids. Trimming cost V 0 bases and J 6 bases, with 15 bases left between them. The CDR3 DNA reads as TGTGCCAGCAGCGTAGGCGACAGTACTATGGATGGCTACACCTTC. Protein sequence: CASSVGDSTMDGYTF.

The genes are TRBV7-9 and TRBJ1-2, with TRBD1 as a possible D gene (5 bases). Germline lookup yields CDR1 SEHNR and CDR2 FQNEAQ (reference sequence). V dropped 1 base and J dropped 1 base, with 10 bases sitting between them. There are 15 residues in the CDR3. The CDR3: CASSLVTGVNYGYTF. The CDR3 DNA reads TGTGCCAGCAGCTTAGTGACGGGGGTTAACTATGGCTACACCTTC.

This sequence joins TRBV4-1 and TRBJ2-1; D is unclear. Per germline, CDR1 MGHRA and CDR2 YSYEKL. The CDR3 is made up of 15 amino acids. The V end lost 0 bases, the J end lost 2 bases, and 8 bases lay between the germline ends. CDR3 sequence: CASSQELRTYNEQFF. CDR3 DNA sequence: TGCGCCAGCAGCCAAGAACTGAGAACCTACAATGAGCAGTTCTTC.

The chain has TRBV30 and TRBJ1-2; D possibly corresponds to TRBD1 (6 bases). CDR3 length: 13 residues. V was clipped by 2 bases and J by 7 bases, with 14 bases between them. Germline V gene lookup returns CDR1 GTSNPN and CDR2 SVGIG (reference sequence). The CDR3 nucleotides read TGTGCCTGGAGTCCGCGGGGGGCGCGTGGCTACACCTTC. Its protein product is CAWSPRGARGYTF.

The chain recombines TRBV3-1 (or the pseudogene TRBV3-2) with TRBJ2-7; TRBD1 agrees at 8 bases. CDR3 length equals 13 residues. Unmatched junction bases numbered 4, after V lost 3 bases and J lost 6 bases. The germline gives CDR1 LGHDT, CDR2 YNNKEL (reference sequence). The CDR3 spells CASSHGQGGEQYV. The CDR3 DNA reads TGTGCCAGCAGCCATGGACAGGGCGGCGAGCAGTACGTC.

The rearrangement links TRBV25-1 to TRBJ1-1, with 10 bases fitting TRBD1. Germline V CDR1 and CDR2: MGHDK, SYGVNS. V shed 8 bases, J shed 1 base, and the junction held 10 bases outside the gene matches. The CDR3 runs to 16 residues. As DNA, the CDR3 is TGTGCCAGCCGAAAGCGGGGGACAGGGGAGAACACTGAAGCTTTCTTT. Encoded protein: CASRKRGTGENTEAFF.

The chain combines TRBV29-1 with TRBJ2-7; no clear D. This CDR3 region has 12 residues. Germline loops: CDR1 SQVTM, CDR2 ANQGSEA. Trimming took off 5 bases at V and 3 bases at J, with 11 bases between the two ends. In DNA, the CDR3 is TGCAGCGTTCGCGGAGTGGACTACGAGCAGTACGTC. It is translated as CSVRGVDYEQYV.

CDR3 loop: CATSDLHPGQGGEQFF. For the CDR3, the DNA is TGTGCCACCAGTGATTTGCATCCCGGACAGGGCGGAGAGCAGTTCTTC. The chain recombines TRBV24-1 with TRBJ2-1, with 8 bases identical to TRBD1. Germline assignment: CDR1 KGHDR and CDR2 SFDVKD. The CDR3 runs 16 residues. V gave up 0 bases and J gave up 10 bases; unmatched junction bases: 10.

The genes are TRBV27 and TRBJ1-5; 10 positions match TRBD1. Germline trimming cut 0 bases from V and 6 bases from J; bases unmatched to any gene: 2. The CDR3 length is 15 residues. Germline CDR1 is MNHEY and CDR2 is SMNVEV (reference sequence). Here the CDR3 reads CASSLSWTGGQPQHF. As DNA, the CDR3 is TGTGCCAGCAGTTTATCCTGGACAGGGGGTCAGCCCCAGCATTTT.

The DNA for the CDR3 is TGTGCCATCAGTGGGCAGGGAGGCTATGGCTACACCTTC. This sequence encodes CAISGQGGYGYTF. V gene TRBV10-3 combines with J gene TRBJ1-2; possible D gene TRBD1, 5 bases. Germline V gene lookup returns CDR1 ENHRY and CDR2 SYGVKD. This CDR3 has 13 residues. The germline V and J ends were trimmed by 4 bases and 4 bases, with 10 bases remaining between them.

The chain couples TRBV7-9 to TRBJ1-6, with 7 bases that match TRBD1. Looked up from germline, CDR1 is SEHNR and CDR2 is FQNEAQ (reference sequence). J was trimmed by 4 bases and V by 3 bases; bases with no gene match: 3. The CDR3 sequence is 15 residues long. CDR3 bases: TGTGCCAGCAGCTTCCCACAGGGGTATAATTCACCCCTCCACTTT. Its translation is CASSFPQGYNSPLHF.

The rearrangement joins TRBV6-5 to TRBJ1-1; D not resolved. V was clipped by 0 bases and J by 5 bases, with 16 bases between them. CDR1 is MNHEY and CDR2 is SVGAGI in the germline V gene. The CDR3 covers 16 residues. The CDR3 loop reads CASSYSNGVTETEAFF. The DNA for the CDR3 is TGTGCCAGCAGTTACTCGAACGGGGTGACTGAAACTGAAGCTTTCTTT.

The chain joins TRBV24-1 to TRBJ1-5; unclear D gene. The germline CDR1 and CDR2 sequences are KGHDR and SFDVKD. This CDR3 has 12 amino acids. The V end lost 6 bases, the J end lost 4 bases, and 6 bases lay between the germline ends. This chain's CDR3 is CATSSGNQPQHF. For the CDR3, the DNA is TGTGCCACCAGTTCGGGGAATCAGCCCCAGCATTTT.

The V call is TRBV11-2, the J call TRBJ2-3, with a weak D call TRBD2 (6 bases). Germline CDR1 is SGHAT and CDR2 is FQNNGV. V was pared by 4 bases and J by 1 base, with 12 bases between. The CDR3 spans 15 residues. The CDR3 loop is CASSSPGEGTDTQYF. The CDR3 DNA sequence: TGTGCCAGCAGCTCACCGGGGGAGGGCACAGATACGCAGTATTTT.

The CDR3 is CASSPYGTWNTEAFF. The CDR3 region has the DNA TGTGCCAGCTCACCCTACGGGACATGGAACACTGAAGCTTTCTTT. The chain is built from TRBV18 and TRBJ1-1, with D possibly TRBD1 on 6 matching bases. Germline CDR1 KGHSH, CDR2 LQKENI. The CDR3 sequence is 15 residues long. V lost 3 bases and J lost 1, with 12 bases in between.

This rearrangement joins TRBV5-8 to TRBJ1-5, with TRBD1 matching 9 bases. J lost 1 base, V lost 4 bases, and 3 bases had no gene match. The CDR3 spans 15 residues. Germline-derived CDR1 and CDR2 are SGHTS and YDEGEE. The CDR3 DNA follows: TGTGCCAGCAGCCTGACAGGGGGGAGCAATCAGCCCCAGCATTTT. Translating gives CASSLTGGSNQPQHF.

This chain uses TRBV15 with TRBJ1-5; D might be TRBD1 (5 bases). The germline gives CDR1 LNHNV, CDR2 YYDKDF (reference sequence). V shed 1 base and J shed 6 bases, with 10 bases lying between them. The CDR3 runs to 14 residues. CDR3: CATSRAGGPQPQHF. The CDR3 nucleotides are TGTGCCACCAGCAGAGCCGGGGGTCCTCAGCCCCAGCATTTT.

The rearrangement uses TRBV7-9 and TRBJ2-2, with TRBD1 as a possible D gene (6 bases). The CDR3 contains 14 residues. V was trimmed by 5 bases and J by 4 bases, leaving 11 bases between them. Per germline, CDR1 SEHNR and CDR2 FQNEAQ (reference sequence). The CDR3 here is CASSQGQSTGELFF. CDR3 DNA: TGTGCCAGCAGCCAAGGACAGAGCACCGGGGAGCTGTTTTTT.

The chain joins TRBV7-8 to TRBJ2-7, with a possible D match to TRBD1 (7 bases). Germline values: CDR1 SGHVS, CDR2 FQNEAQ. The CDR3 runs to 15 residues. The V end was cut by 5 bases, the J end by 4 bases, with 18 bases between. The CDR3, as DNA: TGTGCCAGCAGCGCGGGACAGCGAACCTTATACGAGCAGTACTTC. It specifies CASSAGQRTLYEQYF.

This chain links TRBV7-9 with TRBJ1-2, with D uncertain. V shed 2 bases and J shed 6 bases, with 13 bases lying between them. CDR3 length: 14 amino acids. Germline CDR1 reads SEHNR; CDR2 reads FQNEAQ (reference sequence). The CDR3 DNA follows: TGTGCCAGCAGCTTAAGGAGGGAATTGGATGGCTACACCTTC. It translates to CASSLRRELDGYTF.

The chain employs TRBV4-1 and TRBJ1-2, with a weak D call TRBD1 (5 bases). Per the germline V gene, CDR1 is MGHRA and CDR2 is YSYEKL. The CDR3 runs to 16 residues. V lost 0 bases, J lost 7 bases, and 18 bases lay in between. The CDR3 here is CASSQEGVVAGPGYTF. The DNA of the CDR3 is TGCGCCAGCAGCCAAGAAGGGGTTGTCGCAGGGCCTGGCTACACCTTC.